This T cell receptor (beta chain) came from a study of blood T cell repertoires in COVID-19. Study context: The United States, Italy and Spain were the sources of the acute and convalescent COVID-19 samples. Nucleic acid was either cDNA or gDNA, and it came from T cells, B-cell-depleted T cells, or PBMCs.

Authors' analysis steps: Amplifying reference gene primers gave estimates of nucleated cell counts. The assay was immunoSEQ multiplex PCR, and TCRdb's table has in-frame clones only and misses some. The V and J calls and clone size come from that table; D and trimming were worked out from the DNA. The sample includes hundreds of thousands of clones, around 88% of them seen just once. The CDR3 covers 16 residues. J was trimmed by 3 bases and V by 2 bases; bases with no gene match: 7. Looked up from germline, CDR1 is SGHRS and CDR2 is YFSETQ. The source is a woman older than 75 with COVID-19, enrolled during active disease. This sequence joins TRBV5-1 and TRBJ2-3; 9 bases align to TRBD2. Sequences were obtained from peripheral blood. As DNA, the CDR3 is TGCGCCAGCAGCTTAGGCGGGGGGGATAGTACAGATACGCAGTATTTT. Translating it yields CASSLGGGDSTDTQYF.